This note documents a single T cell receptor (beta chain) sequence. A few counts support this clonotype. There is no known antigen for this receptor. Base qualities are missing; no much larger clone stands one base away. The data were obtained in a study of T cells in Graves' hyperthyroidism and ophthalmopathy (dated by TCRdb to about 2019). In the study overall: Peripheral blood samples were taken at initial diagnosis, before any treatment was given. Prospective prediction of ophthalmopathy was tested in an independent validation cohort of some 19 hyperthyroidism patients and some 17 patients who later progressed to ophthalmopathy. To identify distinguishing TCR V-J signatures, a discovery cohort of around 100 patients was used, comprising some 45 with Graves' ophthalmopathy and around 57 with stable Graves' hyperthyroidism. The 85 to 100 discovery patients were divided at random into training and test sets in a 7:3 ratio. After sampling, hyperthyroidism patients received methimazole starting at 30 mg daily, and ophthalmopathy patients received high-dose intravenous methylprednisolone. According to the paper, TCR Vbeta CDR3 sequencing was carried out on 135 peripheral blood samples, which came from fewer than 50 ophthalmopathy, around 74 hyperthyroidism and about 17 progressor patients. In addition, the study compared T-cell repertoires in thyroid tissue and in blood from roughly 6 Graves' hyperthyroidism patients. The full study reports these points: In validation, the model predicted progression to ophthalmopathy a median of approximately 6.3 months before onset, with approximately 71% sensitivity and nearly 75% specificity. A 13 V-J signature model separated ophthalmopathy from stable hyperthyroidism, with approximately 87% sensitivity and around 84% specificity in cross-validation and 80%/75% in testing. Most expanded thyroid clonotypes (frequency above 0.001) were also found in blood, which suggests that blood repertoires may mirror thyroid immune responses. No statistical method was used to fix the sample size in advance, and group allocation was not hidden from the investigators.

Ophthalmopathy patients had moderately to severely active disease, with a Clinical Activity Score of 3 or more, a NOSPECS grade of 4 or more, and a disease duration of less than 3 months. Any patient with an uncontrolled infection, another autoimmune disease, pregnancy or lactation was excluded. Diagnoses relied on clinical symptoms, serum thyroxine and TRAb, thyroid ultrasound and orbital computed tomography. PBMCs were separated from around 9.1 ml of fresh peripheral blood using Ficoll-Paque density gradient centrifugation. Total RNA was extracted using Trizol reagent, and RNA quality was assessed on an Agilent 2100 Bioanalyzer. The TCR beta CDR3 regions were amplified from RNA transcripts. For the first round of RT-PCR on the TCR CDR3, the HTBI primer set was used together with the Qiagen OneStep RT-PCR kit. Libraries were constructed in a second round of multiplex PCR, after which size selection and purification were carried out. Libraries were sequenced paired-end with 100 bp reads on an Illumina HiSeq2000. Per the original workflow: Raw data were processed with SOAPnuke, discarding reads with adapters, uncalled bases, mean Phred below 15, or no exact constant-primer or identifier match. High-quality paired reads were merged with COPE v1.2.5, and unique nucleotide sequences were defined as clonotypes. Clonotypes were aligned to IMGT TRBV, TRBD and TRBJ reference segments using MiTCR v1.1. Analysis was restricted to V-J combinations with a frequency above 0.0001, which covered roughly 99% of repertoires. The TCS score was defined as the ratio of F50 (clonal expansion) to E x V (chaos), calculated using BLOSUM62-based TCRdist between CDR3 peptides within each V-J. Welch's t-statistics and random forest reduced 500 to 650 V-J features to 10 to 15, which were used in a naive Bayes classifier (R e1071). Through fastp at Q25 and MiXCR, TCRdb rebuilt clones from the public reads, retaining in-frame beta chains. When rows share a CDR3 protein, they turn into one entry using the most common DNA and genes. It is TCRdb's table, rather than the study itself, that gives the V and J calls and clone size. The sample table holds around 500,000 distinct CDR3 sequences, of which more than 15% were seen once. The ten largest make up about 31% of the sample.

The trim is 6 bases for V and 5 bases for J, with a gap of 13 bases between the germline ends. CDR1 and CDR2 were assigned from the germline V gene as MNHEY and SVGEGT. CDR3 length: 14 amino acids, cysteine to phenylalanine. Only the CDR3 DNA stays, 42 bases, in frame from base 1. The sample taken for sequencing was blood. This TCR came from a woman in her 30s with Graves' ophthalmopathy. Rearrangement joined TRBV6-2 or TRBV6-3 to TRBJ2-2, with TRBD1 as a weak D call on 5 bases. The nucleotide sequence is given as TGTGCCAGCAGATTCAGGGTTCCAACCGGGGAGCTGTTTTTT. The translation is CASRFRVPTGELFF.